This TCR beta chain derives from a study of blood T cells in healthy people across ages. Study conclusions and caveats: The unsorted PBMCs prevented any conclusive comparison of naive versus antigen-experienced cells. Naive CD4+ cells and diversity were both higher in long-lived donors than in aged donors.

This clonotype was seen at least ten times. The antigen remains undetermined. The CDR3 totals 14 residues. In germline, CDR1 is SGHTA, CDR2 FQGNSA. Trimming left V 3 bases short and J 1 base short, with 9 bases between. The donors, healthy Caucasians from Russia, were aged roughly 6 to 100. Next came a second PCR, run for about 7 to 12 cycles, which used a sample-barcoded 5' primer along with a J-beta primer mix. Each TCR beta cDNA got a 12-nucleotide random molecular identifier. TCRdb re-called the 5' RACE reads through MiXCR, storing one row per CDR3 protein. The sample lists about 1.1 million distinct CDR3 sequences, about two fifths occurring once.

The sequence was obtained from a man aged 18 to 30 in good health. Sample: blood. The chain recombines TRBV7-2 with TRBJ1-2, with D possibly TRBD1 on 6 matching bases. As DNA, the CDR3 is TGTGCCAGCAGCTTGGCAGGGGTTAACTATGGCTACACCTTC. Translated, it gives CASSLAGVNYGYTF.